The rows below give T cell receptor beta chains drawn from one sample of a study of T cells after yellow fever vaccination. TCRdb re-analysed the 5' RACE reads in MiXCR, keeping a single row per CDR3 protein. The sample consists of 150,000 to 200,000 distinct CDR3 sequences, roughly 9% of them appearing once. The source was CD8+ T cells sorted from PBMCs, collected 45 days after the yellow fever booster vaccination. These receptors came from a man aged 18 to 35 who received the YFV17D yellow fever vaccine. The CDR3 runs from the conserved cysteine through the conserved F or W. Each record gives: J gene, V gene, CDR3 protein.

j_gene: TRBJ2-7
v_gene: TRBV19
CDR3aa: CASSSGTEYEQYF

j_gene: TRBJ1-2
v_gene: TRBV9
CDR3aa: CASSVVGDGYGYTF

j_gene: TRBJ2-7
v_gene: TRBV13
CDR3aa: CASSLGPGTRSYEQYF

j_gene: TRBJ2-7
v_gene: TRBV20-1
CDR3aa: CSARGPGDSHYEQYF

j_gene: TRBJ2-3
v_gene: TRBV6-1
CDR3aa: CASGQGQGGADTQYF

j_gene: TRBJ2-7
v_gene: TRBV12-3/TRBV12-4
CDR3aa: CASIGGAQEQYF

j_gene: TRBJ1-2
v_gene: TRBV6-5
CDR3aa: CASTGLTTDSYGYTF

j_gene: TRBJ2-2
v_gene: TRBV6-1
CDR3aa: CAAGSRGTGELFF

j_gene: TRBJ2-5
v_gene: TRBV4-1
CDR3aa: CASSQESPGGGQETQYF

j_gene: TRBJ2-2
v_gene: TRBV14
CDR3aa: CASSKPGQGLAGELFF

j_gene: TRBJ1-1
v_gene: TRBV7-2
CDR3aa: CASSLGGYLVTEAFF

j_gene: TRBJ1-6
v_gene: TRBV20-1
CDR3aa: CSARAEFNSPLHF

j_gene: TRBJ2-3
v_gene: TRBV14
CDR3aa: CASSQGWWGTDTQYF

j_gene: TRBJ2-5
v_gene: TRBV20-1
CDR3aa: CSASGRPEGTQYF

j_gene: TRBJ2-3
v_gene: TRBV20-1
CDR3aa: CSARDRGTRSTDTQYF

j_gene: TRBJ1-4
v_gene: TRBV7-9
CDR3aa: CASSVRQVNEKLFF

j_gene: TRBJ2-3
v_gene: TRBV11-2
CDR3aa: CASSLIAADTQYF

j_gene: TRBJ1-5
v_gene: TRBV6-6
CDR3aa: CASSYSIMDREGSNQPQHF

j_gene: TRBJ2-1
v_gene: TRBV7-2
CDR3aa: CASSPGAASGNEQFF

j_gene: TRBJ1-1
v_gene: TRBV9
CDR3aa: CASSVESGPWNTEAFF

j_gene: TRBJ2-5
v_gene: TRBV27
CDR3aa: CASSLVPPGTGELVEETQYF

j_gene: TRBJ2-3
v_gene: TRBV6-1
CDR3aa: CASKSRDRALTDTQYF

j_gene: TRBJ2-7
v_gene: TRBV3-1
CDR3aa: CASSQGQLEQYF

j_gene: TRBJ1-2
v_gene: TRBV7-6
CDR3aa: CASSLTGARGQGYTF

j_gene: TRBJ1-2
v_gene: TRBV29-1
CDR3aa: CSVDLAQSDYGYTF

j_gene: TRBJ1-2
v_gene: TRBV5-1
CDR3aa: CASSPLGALQYGYTF

j_gene: TRBJ2-3
v_gene: TRBV7-9
CDR3aa: CASSLVTSGTDTQYF

j_gene: TRBJ2-3
v_gene: TRBV7-2
CDR3aa: CASSLSGPDTQYF

j_gene: TRBJ2-2
v_gene: TRBV6-5
CDR3aa: CASSSPARTNTGELFF

j_gene: TRBJ1-2
v_gene: TRBV4-1
CDR3aa: CASSRIAPRAYGYTF

j_gene: TRBJ1-1
v_gene: TRBV5-1
CDR3aa: CASSLSGAEAFF

j_gene: TRBJ2-1
v_gene: TRBV5-1
CDR3aa: CASSSRTSGGRYNEQFF

j_gene: TRBJ2-1
v_gene: TRBV11-2
CDR3aa: CASSLPYSPNEQFF

j_gene: TRBJ2-7
v_gene: TRBV29-1
CDR3aa: CSVVTGTYEQYF

j_gene: TRBJ1-1
v_gene: TRBV27
CDR3aa: CASSLHRYSEAFF

j_gene: TRBJ2-7
v_gene: TRBV7-9
CDR3aa: CASSSSAYEQYF

j_gene: TRBJ2-3
v_gene: TRBV9
CDR3aa: CASRPFGTDTQYF

j_gene: TRBJ2-1
v_gene: TRBV2
CDR3aa: CASVSLAGSSYNEQFF

j_gene: TRBJ2-5
v_gene: TRBV4-2
CDR3aa: CASSRPGGQETQYF

j_gene: TRBJ2-7
v_gene: TRBV4-1
CDR3aa: CASSPRDSSFTYEQYF

j_gene: TRBJ1-1
v_gene: TRBV5-1
CDR3aa: CASSLAAGQEAFF

j_gene: TRBJ1-4
v_gene: TRBV4-1
CDR3aa: CASSPGASRNEKLFF

j_gene: TRBJ1-1
v_gene: TRBV7-8
CDR3aa: CASSLAPGGNTEAFF